What follows describes a single T cell receptor beta chain. It has no known antigen specificity. There are no base qualities to consult, and no much larger clone falls within one base. Trimming accounts for 4 bases at V and 11 bases at J, while the number of junction bases matched to no gene is 5. Taken from the germline V gene, the CDR1 and CDR2 loops are SGHTA and FQGTGA. The CDR3 starts with the cysteine, ends with the phenylalanine, and has 14 residues. Only the CDR3 part of the read is kept: 42 bases, read in frame from the first base. CD4+CD25+CD127-/low cells were isolated as Tregs. Tregs, naive and memory CD4+ T cells from tumor, blood and ipsilateral draining lymph nodes of five breast cancer patients underwent full-length TCR alpha and beta sequencing. Tumor tissue and lymph nodes obtained by ipsilateral axillary dissection were perfused with PBS, cut into small pieces and digested using collagenase I and hyaluronidase. A purity exceeding 90% was confirmed by FACS for the sorted cell populations.

Amplification of full-length TCR variable regions was done by 5' RACE PCR using constant-region reverse primers, and this step was followed by semi-nested PCR with Nested Universal Primer A. Using the ReliaPrep RNA Cell Miniprep System, total RNA was extracted, and the SMARTer RACE 5'/3' Kit was then used to reverse transcribe the RNA into 5'RACE-ready cDNA. Multiplex adaptors were used to barcode full-length TCR alpha and beta libraries, and the barcoded libraries were sequenced on an Illumina MiSeq. On the study's bioinformatics: For each of nine subset-tissue groups, sequencing data from the five patients were pooled, and the groups were compared by unsupervised clustering of TCR gene usage. The Morisita-Horn index was used to calculate repertoire similarity, with shared sequences weighted by how much each contributed to each repertoire. TCRdb reprocessing: public reads trimmed at Q25 with fastp, clones called with MiXCR, in-frame beta chains kept. Identical CDR3 proteins give one entry, which carries the most common genes and DNA. For this entry, the V and J calls and clone size follow TCRdb and not the study's own pipeline. The sample contains over 45,000 distinct CDR3 sequences, roughly 28% of them found a single time. The ten largest clones capture 2% to 2.5% of the sample.

The sample is drawn from a study (dated by TCRdb to the mid-2010s). Regarding the complete study: Whether tumor-infiltrating Tregs in breast cancer are recruited from blood Tregs or converted in situ from other CD4+ T cell subsets was tested. Overall results and qualifications from the work: Validation in the larger cohort was restricted to a single TCR beta V-J rearrangement rather than whole repertoires. The greatest overlap of tumor-infiltrating Treg TCR alpha and beta sequences was with tumor naive CD4+ T cells, followed next by blood naive CD4+ T cells. Tumor memory CD4+ T cell TCR gene usage was found to cluster with blood and lymph node memory CD4+ cells and with lymph node naive CD4+ cells.

This sequence was found in a female donor with breast cancer. The sample taken for sequencing was tumor-infiltrating Tregs sorted from the breast tumor. The rearrangement joined TRBV7-3 to TRBJ2-1, and 13 bases in between align with TRBD2. The nucleotide sequence is given as TGTGCCAGCAGCTCCGGACTAGCGGGAGCTCAGCAGTTCTTC. Translation gives CASSSGLAGAQQFF. Reference TRBV7-3 and TRBJ2-1 genes cover what lies past the CDR3, so the full variable domain is GAGVSQTPSNKVTEKGKYVELRCDPISGHTALYWYRQSLGQGPEFLIYFQGTGAADDSGLPNDRFFAVRPEGSVSTLKIQRTERGDSAVYLCASSSGLAGAQQFFGPGTRLTVL.